This T cell receptor (beta chain) was found in a study of cytomegalovirus exposure and HLA in healthy donors. The length of the CDR3 is 14 residues. The germline V gene encodes CDR1 SGHVS and CDR2 FQNEAQ. The germline V and J ends were trimmed by 1 base and 5 bases, with 9 bases remaining between them. Method: immunoSEQ multiplex PCR; TCRdb's copy keeps in-frame clones and lacks some. The sample carries about 140,000 clones, approximately 86% recorded once. The TCR originated in a man younger than 30 in good health and CMV-seropositive. The chain couples TRBV7-8 to TRBJ1-5; D unclear. Sequencing was carried out using PBMCs. For the CDR3, the DNA is TGTGCCAGCAGCTTAGTCCCAGGTTATCAGCCCCAGCATTTT. Its translation: CASSLVPGYQPQHF.